The T cell receptor beta chain under discussion was sequenced for a study of long-term antiretroviral therapy in people with HIV (dated by TCRdb to between 2021 and 2024). Study-wide context: The earliest samples were collected approximately a decade before the 2015 WHO recommendation for immediate ART, a period when ART was typically delayed until CD4 counts fell. Of the roughly 30 participants with HIV, about a dozen were female. No cross-contamination during QIAcube processing was shown when test extractions of a monoclonal T-cell line were performed alongside about 30 polyclonal samples. From some 33 adults with confirmed HIV infection, the cohort provided 150 to 200 cryopreserved PBMC samples, gathered serially across a mean of approximately six years (range 1-12). This retrospective serial study examined whether starting ART and sustained HIV suppression were associated with changes in the composition and diversity of the TRB repertoire in peripheral blood.

Note on this clone: It lacks a known antigen. No base quality information exists; no much larger clone differs at one position.

The immunoSEQ hsTCRB v3.0 assay was used at survey level resolution for TRB variable region sequencing. The targeted TRB sequencing depth was about 35,000-55,000 T-cell genomes per sample. An Illumina MiSeq with a v3 150-cycle kit was used to sequence the pooled TRB libraries. The study's own analysis went as follows. Analysis of repertoires was carried out in R inside a reproducible Nextflow workflow spanning QC, data transformation and analysis. LymphoSeq2, an R package for exploring AIRR-Seq data, was used to implement custom analyses. A few samples yielding fewer than 5000 total TRB sequences were excluded, leaving 150 to 200 analyzed HIV repertoires. Of the roughly 180 retained HIV repertoires, about 59 were collected before and 129 after ART initiation. Repertoires were downsampled to 5000 TRB nucleotide sequences, and summary statistics were averaged over 100 downsampling iterations. Only TRB sequences with CDR3 regions of at least seven amino acids were retained for analysis. Two measures captured diversity: a Shannon entropy-derived clonality score and the Gini coefficient. In the repertoire networks, any two of the top 5000 CDR3 amino acid sequences were connected whenever the two sequences differed by an edit distance of one. For TRB CDR3 amino acid sequences, antigen specificity groups and MHC restriction were predicted with GLIPH2. CDR3 amino acid sequences were matched against VDJdb and McPAS-TCR to flag known CMV, EBV, HIV or tissue antigen associations. Pre-ART, post-ART and control groups were compared with Wilcoxon signed-rank tests and Holm-Bonferroni correction. The clones in this table, taken by TCRdb from immuneACCESS, are in-frame only. Not every clone is retained; where verified, under half of the shortfall comes from an unresolved V gene, and the cause of the rest is unknown. Clone size and the V and J calls come from that table; the DNA yielded D and trimming. Present in this sample are about 29,000 clones, 95% of which were seen just once. The ten most abundant clones make up 7% to 8.5% of the sample.

Broader findings and caveats from the paper: Inferences about post-ART repertoire changes are limited because no data were available on ART adherence, viral resistance or therapy changes. Compared with controls, HIV repertoires had narrower CDR3 length ranges, and the network structure pointed to an antigen-experienced repertoire that shifted only slightly toward naive after ART. Limited PBMC availability meant only the TCR beta chain was sequenced, without alpha chain pairing. Because pre-ART samples had limited cell numbers, profiling was done on unsorted PBMC rather than on sorted CD4+ and CD8+ T cells. The samples span the years 2004 to 2017, and the ART regimens used may be less effective than current regimens. Starting ART was linked to a significant rise in TRB diversity, yet even after long-term ART the diversity remained significantly lower than in transplant donor controls. At every time point, the repertoire was dominated by expanded TRB clones first identified before ART initiation, although this dominance fluctuated and, in many PLHIV, declined after ART.

According to the germline V gene, CDR1 reads SGHTA and CDR2 reads FQGTGA. From cysteine to phenylalanine, the CDR3 is 15 amino acids long. CDR3 DNA is the only sequence kept; it has 45 bases, read in frame from the first base. The junction carries 12 bases between V and J, which are trimmed by 4 bases and 5 bases respectively. Participants were included only if at least one PBMC sample before ART initiation and at least two post-ART samples were available. Treatment was received in the United States of America by all participants with HIV. Cryopreserved samples of 1-10 million PBMC were thawed and washed before DNA extraction. At the time of the earliest PBMC sample for each participant with HIV, ages ranged from roughly 23 to 60 years. Per participant, PBMC samples came from 1-4 timepoints prior to ART initiation and 2-8 timepoints following ART initiation, for a median of 7 samples. For every participant, serial HIV viral load, CD4+ T-cell count, ART history and demographic data were obtained. Genomic DNA was extracted from unsorted PBMC with a Qiagen kit on a QIAcube, processed in batches of 12 samples.

The sample consisted of unsorted PBMCs, taken 5.3 years after starting antiretroviral therapy. The sequence was collected from a man aged 25 to 40 with HIV. The chain is assembled from TRBV7-3 and TRBJ1-6, with TRBD1 perhaps the D gene, on 5 matching bases. CDR3 reads: CASSSGTANNSPLHF. Here is the DNA: TGTGCCAGCAGCTCGGGGACTGCTAATAATTCACCCCTCCACTTT.